This TCR beta chain was sequenced for a study of blood T cell repertoires in COVID-19. Looking at the study overall: The samples span acute and convalescent COVID-19 from the United States, Italy and Spain. PBMCs, B-cell-depleted T cells, or T cells provided the cDNA or gDNA that made up the material.

Original processing methods: How many nucleated cells were present was estimated from reference gene primer amplification. The assay was immunoSEQ multiplex PCR, and TCRdb's table has in-frame clones only and misses some. The DNA gave D and trimming, while V, J and clone size come from that table. Of fewer than 250,000 clones in the sample, roughly four fifths were seen once. Germline CDR1 and CDR2: LNHDA and SQIVND (reference sequence). This CDR3 contains 15 residues. V lost 4 bases and J 2 bases, leaving 14 bases between the germline ends. The specimen was peripheral blood. This receptor was obtained from a middle-aged woman with active or convalescent COVID-19. This sequence joins TRBV19 and TRBJ2-5; a weak D match, TRBD2 (6 bases). This CDR3 is CASSNSGDLQETQYF. CDR3 in DNA: TGTGCCAGTAGTAATTCGGGAGATTTACAAGAGACCCAGTACTTC.